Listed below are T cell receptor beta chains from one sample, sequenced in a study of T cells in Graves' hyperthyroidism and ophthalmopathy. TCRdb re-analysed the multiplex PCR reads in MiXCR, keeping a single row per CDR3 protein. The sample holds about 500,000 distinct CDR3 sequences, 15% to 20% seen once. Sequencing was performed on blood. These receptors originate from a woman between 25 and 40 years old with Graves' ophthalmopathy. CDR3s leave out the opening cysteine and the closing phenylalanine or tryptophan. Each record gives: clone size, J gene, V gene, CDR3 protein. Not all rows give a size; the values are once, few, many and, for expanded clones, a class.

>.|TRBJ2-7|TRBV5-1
ASSLEASLEQY
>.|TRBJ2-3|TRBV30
AWSRGRGTDTQY
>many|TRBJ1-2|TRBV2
ASNPGGGYT
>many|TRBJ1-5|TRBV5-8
ASSLAFRGDQPQH
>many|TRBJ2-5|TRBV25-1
ASGPWLGRAHETQY
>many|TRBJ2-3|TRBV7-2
ASSLGIRIVTDTQY
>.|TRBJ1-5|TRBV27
ASSRGQVNQPQH
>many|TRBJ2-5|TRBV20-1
SARLPPRGQGSIETQY
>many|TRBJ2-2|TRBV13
ASSPLAGEATGELF
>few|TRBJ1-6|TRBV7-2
ASSLLGEMNSPLH
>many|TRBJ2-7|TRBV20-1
SASLAESSYEQY
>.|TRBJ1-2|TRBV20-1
SGVVSGYGYT
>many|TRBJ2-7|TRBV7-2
ASSHSYEQY
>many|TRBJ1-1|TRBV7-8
ASSRVFGTEAF
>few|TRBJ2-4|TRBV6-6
ASRYGGIQY
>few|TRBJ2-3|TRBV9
ASSAGSSSTDTQY
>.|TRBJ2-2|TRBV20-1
SARRIAGGNTGELF
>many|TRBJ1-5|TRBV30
AWSVRTASNQPQH
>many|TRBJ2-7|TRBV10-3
AISGGQAGEQY
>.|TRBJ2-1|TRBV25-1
ASSEYRVWGRDEQF
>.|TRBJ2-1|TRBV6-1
ASRSLAGVNLHEQF
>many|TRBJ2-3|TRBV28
ASRLGTTDTQY
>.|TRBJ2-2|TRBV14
ASSQVRLGGELF
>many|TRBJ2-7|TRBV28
ASSFAGPGNHEQY
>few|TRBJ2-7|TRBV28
AGYHDSYEQY
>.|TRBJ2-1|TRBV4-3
ASSQGFTSGSSYNEQF
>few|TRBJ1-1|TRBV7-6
ASSAGGQGGTEAF
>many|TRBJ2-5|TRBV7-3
ASSLQRGSRETQY
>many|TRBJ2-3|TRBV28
ASSPDPHTDTQY
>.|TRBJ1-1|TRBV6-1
ASRRGRIMNTEAF
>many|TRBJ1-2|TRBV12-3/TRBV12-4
ASSYGQDYGYT
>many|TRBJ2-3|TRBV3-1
ASSQTGTATNTQY
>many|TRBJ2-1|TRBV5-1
ASMYEVGLNEQF
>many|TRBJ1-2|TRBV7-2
ASSFRTDNYGYT
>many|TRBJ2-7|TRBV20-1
SAITGTWASEQY
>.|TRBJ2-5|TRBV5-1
ASSSLVLETQY
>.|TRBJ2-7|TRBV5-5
ASSPSLASGRSYEQY
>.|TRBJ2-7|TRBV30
AWSAGTGRCEQY
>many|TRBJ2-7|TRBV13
ASSTGTSSYEQY
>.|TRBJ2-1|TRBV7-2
ASSFGGGRANNEQF
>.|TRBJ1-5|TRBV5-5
ASSLGMVGQPQH
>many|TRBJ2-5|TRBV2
ASGGQGTSGETQY
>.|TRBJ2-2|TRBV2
ASNGLVAGELF
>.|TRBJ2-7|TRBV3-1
ASSSDGDDWEQY
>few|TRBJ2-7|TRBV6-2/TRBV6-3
ASSLTGGAVEQY
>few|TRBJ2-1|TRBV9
ASSRAGGEYNEQF
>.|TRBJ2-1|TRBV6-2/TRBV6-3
ASRWSGTANYNEQF
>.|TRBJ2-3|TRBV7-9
ASSTPDYTDTQY
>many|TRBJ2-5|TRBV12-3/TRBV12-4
ASSVLGLAGTQETQY
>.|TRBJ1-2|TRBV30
ASSKQEIYGYT
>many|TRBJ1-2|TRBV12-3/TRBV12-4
ASSLLPGGGYT
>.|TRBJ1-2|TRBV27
ASSLYPRGRGYGYT
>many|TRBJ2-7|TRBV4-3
ASSQDTERASYGEQY
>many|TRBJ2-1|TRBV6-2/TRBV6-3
ASSSLRRSSYNEQF
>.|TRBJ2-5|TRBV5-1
ASSLLGAQETQY
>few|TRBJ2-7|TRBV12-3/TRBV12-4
ASSRHYEQY
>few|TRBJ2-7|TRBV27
ASRDYRSYEQY
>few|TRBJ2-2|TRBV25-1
ASSVASGRVGELF
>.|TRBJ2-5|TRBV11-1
ASSDPGTLGGETQY